The text below deals with one T cell receptor (beta chain). This sample is part of a study of cytomegalovirus exposure and HLA in healthy donors. This CDR3 is 15 amino acids long. Germline V lookup: CDR1 MDHEN, CDR2 SYDVKM. With 6 bases removed from V and 4 bases from J, the gap between germline ends came to 16 bases. Primers included in the PCR were 60 Vbeta and 13 Jbeta primers. Data came from immunoSEQ multiplex PCR; TCRdb stores just in-frame clones and leaves some out. This table has about 300,000 clones, 75% to 90% appearing once. Source material: PBMCs. This sequence joins TRBV28 and TRBJ1-5; a weak D match, TRBD1 (5 bases). This TCR came from a man aged 35-49 years in good health and CMV-seropositive. This CDR3 is CASSKYGGSNQPQHF. As DNA, the CDR3 is TGTGCCAGCAGCAAATACGGGGGGTCTAATCAGCCCCAGCATTTT. The full variable domain, in which reference TRBV28 and TRBJ1-5 provide the parts outside the CDR3, is DVKVTQSSRYLVKRTGEKVFLECVQDMDHENMFWYRQDPGLGLRLIYFSYDVKMKEKGDIPEGYSVSREKKERFSLILESASTNQTSMYLCASSKYGGSNQPQHFGDGTRLSIL.